This T cell receptor (beta chain) comes out of a study of blood T cells in healthy people across ages. Study observations and caveats: Researchers deemed the diversity estimates from one million T cells underestimates.

PCR was performed a second time for 7 to 11 cycles using a sample-barcoded 5' primer and a J-beta primer mix. TCRdb used MiXCR to reprocess the 5' RACE reads, holding one entry per CDR3 protein. The table lists hundreds of thousands of distinct CDR3 sequences, around 24% of them singletons. With respect to this clonotype: The antigen is unknown.

Germline CDR1 reads SGDLS; CDR2 reads YYNGEE. This CDR3 contains 16 residues. The ends lost 0 bases at V and 0 bases at J; junction bases unmatched: 4. These data were also reused for a study on T cells of mothers and their children. From that second work: Sequencing returned over 9 million TCR beta CDR3 reads per mother and several million per child.

Material: blood. The clonotype was recovered from a boy aged 5-17 years in good health. The rearrangement joins TRBV9 to TRBJ2-3, with TRBD2 matching over 7 bases. The CDR3 is CASSVEAGLSTDTQYF. DNA of the CDR3: TGTGCCAGCAGCGTAGAGGCGGGACTAAGCACAGATACGCAGTATTTT.